The T cell receptor (beta chain) described here comes from a study of Ad26.COV2.S vaccination and SARS-CoV-2 variants. Turning to the study itself: Intramuscular Ad26.COV2.S doses were given once or twice, 56 days apart.

The CDR3 is 12 residues long. Germline CDR1 and CDR2: SGDLS and YYNGEE. V lost 4 bases, J lost 6 bases, and 7 bases lay in between. Study-wide findings and caveats: With respect to non-spike TCR breadth, vaccine and placebo recipients were similar.

Treatment denoted: roughly 19 received Ad26.COV2.S at low or high dose, single or two shots; about 5 received placebo; per-sample allocation not given. Repertoires come from day 63 after the first vaccine or placebo injection. Whoever gave the sample was an adult aged 18-55 years in Boston. Sequencing used immunoSEQ multiplex PCR; TCRdb keeps in-frame clones, though not all of them. The table has some 390,000 clones, about nine tenths seen once. On this clone: Its target is unknown.

This sequence originates from a person between 18 and 59 years old who received the Ad26.COV2.S COVID-19 vaccine or a placebo. This specimen consisted of peripheral blood, obtained in a trial of Ad26.COV2.S vaccine versus placebo. The chain has TRBV9 and TRBJ2-2; D remains unclear. The CDR3 loop reads CASSRNPGELFF. In DNA form, the CDR3 reads TGTGCCAGCAGCAGAAATCCCGGGGAGCTGTTTTTT.